Shown below are 3 T cell receptor beta chains from a single sample sequenced in a study of T cell changes during pregnancy in multiple sclerosis. Generated by immunoSEQ multiplex PCR, the TCRdb table keeps only in-frame clones and is missing some. Here the sample spans approximately 90,000 clones, 75% to 95% being singletons. The sequenced sample was peripheral blood, obtained after pregnancy. The receptors shown here come from a female donor in good health, enrolled as a control in a pregnancy study.

The gene calls are TRBV7-9 and TRBJ1-3; TRBD1 matches 10 bases. The CDR3 has 16 amino acids. V shed 1 base and J 3 bases; nucleotides not matched to a gene: 3. Germline CDR1 reads SEHNR; CDR2 reads FQNEAQ (reference sequence). The CDR3 region is CASSLGDRGIGNTIYF. The DNA for the CDR3 is TGTGCCAGCAGCTTAGGGGACAGGGGTATTGGAAACACCATATATTTT.

This clone has only one observation. The rearrangement uses TRBV6-1 and TRBJ1-2; D remains ambiguous. Deletions cut 0 bases from V and 3 bases from J, with 11 bases between. The germline gives CDR1 MNHNS, CDR2 SASEGT. The CDR3 length is 15 residues. DNA for the CDR3: TGTGCCAGCAGTGAAGCGAGGGCAGCTTACTATGGCTACACCTTC. This encodes CASSEARAAYYGYTF.

This chain joins TRBV5-1 and TRBJ2-7, with a tentative D call TRBD1 (6 bases). Germline CDR1 reads SGHRS; CDR2 reads YFSETQ. The V gene lost 4 bases and the J gene lost 6 bases, with 20 bases spanning the gap. The CDR3 is 15 amino acids. CDR3 amino acids: CASSPAGEGIREQYF. The CDR3 DNA follows: TGCGCCAGCAGCCCAGCAGGGGAAGGGATCCGCGAGCAGTACTTC.